The clone carrying this T cell receptor (beta chain) has only a few counts. As yet, its antigen is unknown. A much more abundant neighbour one base away suggests this may be a read error. Moderately to severely active ophthalmopathy under 3 months, CAS at least 3, NOSPECS at least 4. Clinicians made diagnoses from clinical symptoms, serum thyroxine, TRAb, thyroid ultrasound and orbital computed tomography. The sample originates from a study of Graves' ophthalmopathy and Graves' hyperthyroidism. Findings and caveats of the study: Also, most clonotypes expanded in the thyroid above 0.001 frequency appeared in blood. The model's prediction of ophthalmopathy progression had 65% to 71% sensitivity and around 72% specificity.

Researchers took RNA transcripts and amplified TCR beta CDR3 regions from them. Second-round multiplex PCR came after first-round RT-PCR with HTBI primers. TCRdb processed the multiplex PCR reads anew with MiXCR; each CDR3 protein has one entry. Among over 450,000 distinct CDR3 sequences listed, 13% to 15% were seen once. CDR3 length: 13 amino acids. Per the germline V gene, CDR1 is MNHNS and CDR2 is SASEGT. The chain employs TRBV6-1 and TRBJ2-7; TRBD1 matches 8 bases. The receptor was derived from a woman in her 30s with Graves' ophthalmopathy. Sequences were obtained from blood. CDR3 protein: CASSQLTGVEQCF. Written as DNA, the CDR3 is TGTGCCAGCAGTCAGCTGACAGGGGTTGAGCAGTGCTTC.